This T cell receptor (beta chain) originates from a study of blood T cell repertoires in COVID-19. Across the whole study: COVID-19 samples collected from the United States, Italy and Spain covered acute and convalescent phases.

TCRdb's table, derived via immunoSEQ multiplex PCR, lists solely in-frame clones and lacks some. The profile shows 180,000 or so clones, around 86% of them singletons. Trimming stripped 3 bases from V and 3 bases from J, with 11 bases between. This CDR3 region has 15 residues. Germline values: CDR1 MNHEY, CDR2 SVGAGI. The rearrangement links TRBV6-5 to TRBJ2-2; D is possibly TRBD2 (5 bases). The sample was PBMCs or T cells enriched from blood (not recorded which). This TCR was sampled from a woman in her twenties or thirties who had recovered from COVID-19. This CDR3 reads CASSYDPGYTGELFF. The DNA for the CDR3 is TGTGCCAGCAGTTATGATCCGGGGTACACCGGGGAGCTGTTTTTT.